The rows below give T cell receptor beta chains drawn from one sample of a study of blood T cells in healthy people across ages. TCRdb re-called the 5' RACE reads with MiXCR, one entry per CDR3 protein. The sample holds about 1 million distinct CDR3 sequences, more than 40% seen once. Sequenced input: blood. The source of these receptors is a woman aged 60-70 years in good health. The conserved cysteine and the conserved F or W are not part of the CDR3 here.

>TRBJ2-5|TRBV20-1
SARHGQGKETQY
>NA|TRBV5-6
ASSLVGSGMFHEQY
>TRBJ2-5|TRBV20-1
SARDKVGQY
>TRBJ1-6|TRBV24-1
ATRRTGRTEYSNLPLH
>TRBJ2-7|TRBV13
ASSIIRLREQY
>TRBJ2-5|TRBV27
ASSAGQETQY
>TRBJ2-7|TRBV11-2
ASSLTGGLSYEQY
>TRBJ2-5|TRBV27
ASSLWAGARAQY
>NA|TRBV28
ASNSPWGSGSYNEQY
>TRBJ2-1|TRBV20-1
STPGSGNEQF
>TRBJ2-7|TRBV27
ASSLQSWGSSYGQY
>TRBJ2-7|TRBV7-3
ASSPGQNTYEQY
>TRBJ2-3|TRBV6-4
ASGTGGGGTDTQY
>TRBJ1-6|TRBV7-9
ASSLFGTGDNSPLH
>TRBJ2-4|TRBV9
ASSHDGIAKNIQY
>TRBJ2-4|TRBV20-1
SAPGDAGSKNIQY
>TRBJ2-1|TRBV27
ASSLGSGQGWNEQF
>TRBJ2-1|TRBV4-1
ASSQDRLRF
>TRBJ2-5|TRBV7-9
ASSWILRETQY
>TRBJ1-2|TRBV12-3/TRBV12-4
ASGKYHSKAGYT
>TRBJ2-7|TRBV15
ATSPGAGMTYEQY
>TRBJ2-3|TRBV11-2
ASSLGGLIADTQY
>TRBJ2-1|TRBV27
ASSLGTSGRPSKGNEQF
>TRBJ2-7|TRBV27
ASSLWDSSSYEQY
>TRBJ1-2|TRBV6-1
ARSEAGGKNYGYT
>TRBJ2-5|TRBV9
ASSVALAGDETQY
>TRBJ1-2|TRBV11-2
ASSLEGDGYT